The 2 T cell receptor beta chains listed next were all sequenced from one sample in a study of early T cells in non-severe SARS-CoV-2 infection. MiXCR was run by TCRdb on the 5' RACE reads, yielding one entry per CDR3 protein. The sample yields over 45,000 distinct CDR3 sequences, 5.6% seen once. The sequencing input was whole blood. All receptors come from an adult who was a healthcare worker with PCR-confirmed SARS-CoV-2 infection or an uninfected control (not recorded which).

This clonotype has a count of ten or more. The V gene is TRBV5-1, the J gene TRBJ1-1; possible D gene TRBD1, 6 bases. Deletions cut 2 bases from V and 5 bases from J, with 22 bases between. CDR1 and CDR2 from the germline V gene are SGHRS and YFSETQ. This CDR3 spans 17 amino acids. The CDR3 here is CASSLQGLERLQTEAFF. In nucleotides, the CDR3 is TGCGCCAGCAGCTTACAGGGTTTGGAGCGTCTGCAGACTGAAGCTTTCTTT.

The J gene is TRBJ2-2, the V gene TRBV2; D assignment may be TRBD1 or TRBD2 (5 bases each). The ends were cut back, 10 bases at V and 6 bases at J, with 15 bases in the middle. Germline CDR1 is SNHLY and CDR2 is FYNNEI. This CDR3 region has 13 residues. CDR3 nucleotide sequence: TGTGCCACACCGGGGCCGTGGGCCGGGGAGCTGTTTTTT. It translates to CATPGPWAGELFF.